This T cell receptor (beta chain) comes out of a study of shared clonotypes between healthy human individuals. Germline CDR1 reads GTSNPN; CDR2 reads SVGIG (reference sequence). The CDR3 is made up of 12 amino acids. Trimming removed 2 bases from V and 3 bases from J, with 8 bases in between. Turning to this clone: This sample includes further DNA sequences coding for the same CDR3.

Measured with immunoSEQ multiplex PCR; TCRdb has only the in-frame clones, and not every one. Here the sample spans more than 2,000,000 clones, approximately 92% being singletons. The chain combines TRBV30 with TRBJ2-7; possible D gene TRBD1, 6 bases. The sample comprised naive CD4+ T cells sorted from blood. Subset meaning: CD45RA+ positively selected. The clonotype originates from a man aged 18 to 29 in good health. DNA of the CDR3: TGTGCCTGGAGTCCGACAGGCTACGAGCAGTACTTC. This sequence encodes CAWSPTGYEQYF.